This entry describes one T cell receptor (beta chain). Per germline, CDR1 SQVTM and CDR2 ANQGSEA. V dropped 7 bases and J dropped 0 bases, with 10 bases sitting between them. The CDR3 sequence is 13 residues long. Random hexamers were used to reverse transcribe roughly 0.5 to 1 ug of RNA. From the immunoSEQ multiplex PCR reads, TCRdb called clonotypes with MiXCR, one entry per CDR3 protein. Counted here are approximately 77,000 distinct CDR3 sequences, about 92% occurring once; the ten biggest clones make up about 0.53%. This specimen belongs to a study of CD8 T cells in Susac syndrome. Sequenced: CD4+ T cells from PBMCs. The origin of this receptor is a human donor with Susac syndrome. The rearrangement joins TRBV29-1 to TRBJ2-1, with D possibly TRBD2 on 5 matching bases. The DNA for the CDR3 is TGCAGCGCGAGAGGGAGCTCCTACAATGAGCAGTTCTTC. This codes for CSARGSSYNEQFF.